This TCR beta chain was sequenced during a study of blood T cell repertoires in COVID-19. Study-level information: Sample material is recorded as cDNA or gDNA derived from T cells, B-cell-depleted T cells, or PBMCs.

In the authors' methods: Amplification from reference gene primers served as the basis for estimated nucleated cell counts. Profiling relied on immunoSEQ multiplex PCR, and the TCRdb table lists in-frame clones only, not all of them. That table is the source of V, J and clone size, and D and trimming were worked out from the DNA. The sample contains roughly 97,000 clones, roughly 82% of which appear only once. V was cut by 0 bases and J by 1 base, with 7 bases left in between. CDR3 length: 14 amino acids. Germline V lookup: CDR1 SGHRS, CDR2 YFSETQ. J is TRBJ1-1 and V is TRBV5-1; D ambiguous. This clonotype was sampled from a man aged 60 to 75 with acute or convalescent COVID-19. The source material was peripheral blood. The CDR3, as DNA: TGCGCCAGCAGCTTGGTTCAGCGGAACACTGAAGCTTTCTTT. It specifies CASSLVQRNTEAFF.